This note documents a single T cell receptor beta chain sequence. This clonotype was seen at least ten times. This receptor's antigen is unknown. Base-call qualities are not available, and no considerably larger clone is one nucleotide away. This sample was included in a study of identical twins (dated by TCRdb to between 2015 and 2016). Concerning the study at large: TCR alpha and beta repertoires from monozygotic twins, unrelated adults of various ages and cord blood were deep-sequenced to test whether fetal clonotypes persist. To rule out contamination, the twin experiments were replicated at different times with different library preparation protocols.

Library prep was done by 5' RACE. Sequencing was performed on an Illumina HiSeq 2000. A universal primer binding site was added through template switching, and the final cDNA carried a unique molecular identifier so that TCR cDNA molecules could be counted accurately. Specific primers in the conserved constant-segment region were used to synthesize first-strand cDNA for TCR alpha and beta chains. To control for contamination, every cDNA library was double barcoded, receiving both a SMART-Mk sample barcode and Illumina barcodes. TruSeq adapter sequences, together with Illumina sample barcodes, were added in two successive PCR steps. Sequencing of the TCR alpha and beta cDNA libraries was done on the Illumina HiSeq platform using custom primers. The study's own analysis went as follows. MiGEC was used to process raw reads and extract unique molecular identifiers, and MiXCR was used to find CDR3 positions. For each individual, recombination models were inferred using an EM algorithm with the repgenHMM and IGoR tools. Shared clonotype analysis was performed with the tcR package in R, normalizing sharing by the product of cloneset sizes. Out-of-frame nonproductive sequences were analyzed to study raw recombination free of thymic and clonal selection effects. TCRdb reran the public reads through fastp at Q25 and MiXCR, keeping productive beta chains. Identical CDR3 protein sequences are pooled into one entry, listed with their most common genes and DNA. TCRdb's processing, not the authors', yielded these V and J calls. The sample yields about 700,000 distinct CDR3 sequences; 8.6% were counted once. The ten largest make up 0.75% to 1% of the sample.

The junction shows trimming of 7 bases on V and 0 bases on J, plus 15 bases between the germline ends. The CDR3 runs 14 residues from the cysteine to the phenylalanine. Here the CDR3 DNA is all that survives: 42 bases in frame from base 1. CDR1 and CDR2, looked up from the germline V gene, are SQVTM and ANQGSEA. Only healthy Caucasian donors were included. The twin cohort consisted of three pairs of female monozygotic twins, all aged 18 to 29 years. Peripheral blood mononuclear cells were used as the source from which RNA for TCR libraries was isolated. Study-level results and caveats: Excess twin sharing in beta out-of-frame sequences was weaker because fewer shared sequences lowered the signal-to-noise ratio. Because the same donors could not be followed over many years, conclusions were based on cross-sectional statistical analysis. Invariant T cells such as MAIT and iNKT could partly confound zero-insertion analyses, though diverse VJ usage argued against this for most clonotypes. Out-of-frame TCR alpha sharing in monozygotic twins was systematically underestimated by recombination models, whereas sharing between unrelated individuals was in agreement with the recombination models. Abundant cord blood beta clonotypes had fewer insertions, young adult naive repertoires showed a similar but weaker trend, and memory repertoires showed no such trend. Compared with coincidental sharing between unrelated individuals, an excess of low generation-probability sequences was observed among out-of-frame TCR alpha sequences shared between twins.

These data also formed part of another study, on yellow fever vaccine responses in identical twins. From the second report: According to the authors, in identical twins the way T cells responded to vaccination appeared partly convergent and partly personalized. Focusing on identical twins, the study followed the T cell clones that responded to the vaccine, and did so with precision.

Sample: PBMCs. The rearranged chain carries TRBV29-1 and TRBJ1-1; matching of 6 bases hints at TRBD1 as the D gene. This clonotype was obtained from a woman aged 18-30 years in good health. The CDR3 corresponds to CSAGAQGMNTEAFF. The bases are TGCAGCGCAGGGGCCCAGGGGATGAACACTGAAGCTTTCTTT.